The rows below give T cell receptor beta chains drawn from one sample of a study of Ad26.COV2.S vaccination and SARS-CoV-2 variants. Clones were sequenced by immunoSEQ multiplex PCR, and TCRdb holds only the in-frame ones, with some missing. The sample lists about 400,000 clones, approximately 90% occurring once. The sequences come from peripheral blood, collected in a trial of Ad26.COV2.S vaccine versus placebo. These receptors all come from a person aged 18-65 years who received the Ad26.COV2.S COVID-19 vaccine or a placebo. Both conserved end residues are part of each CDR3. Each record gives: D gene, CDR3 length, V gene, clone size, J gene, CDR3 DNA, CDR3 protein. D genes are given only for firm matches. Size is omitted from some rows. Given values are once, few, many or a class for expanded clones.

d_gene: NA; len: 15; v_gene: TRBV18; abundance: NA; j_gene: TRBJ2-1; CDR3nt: TGTGCCAGCTCACCATCGGGGGTATCCTACAATGAGCAGTTCTTC; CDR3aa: CASSPSGVSYNEQFF
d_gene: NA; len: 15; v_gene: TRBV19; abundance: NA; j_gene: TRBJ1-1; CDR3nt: TGTGCCAGTAGTGCTCATGATTTTGTGGACACTGAAGCTTTCTTT; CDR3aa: CASSAHDFVDTEAFF
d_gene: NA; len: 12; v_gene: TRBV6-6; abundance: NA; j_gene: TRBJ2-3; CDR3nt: TGTGCCAGCAGTTACTCGTCCGATACGCAGTATTTT; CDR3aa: CASSYSSDTQYF
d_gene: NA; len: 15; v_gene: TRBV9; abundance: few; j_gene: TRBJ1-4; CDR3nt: TGTGCCAGCAGCGTAGCGGGGGCGCCGCGAGAAAAACTGTTTTTT; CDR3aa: CASSVAGAPREKLFF
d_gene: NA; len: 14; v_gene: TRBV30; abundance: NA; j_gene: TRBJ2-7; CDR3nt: TGTGCCTGGAGTCAACAGGCGTCTTCCTACGAGCAGTACTTC; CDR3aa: CAWSQQASSYEQYF
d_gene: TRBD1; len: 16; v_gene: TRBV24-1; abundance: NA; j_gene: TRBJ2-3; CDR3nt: TGTGCCACCAGTGACCCCACAGGGGCGAGCACAGATACGCAGTATTTT; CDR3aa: CATSDPTGASTDTQYF
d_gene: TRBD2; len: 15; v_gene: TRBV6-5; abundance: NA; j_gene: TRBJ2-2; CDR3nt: TGTGCCAGCACCGGACTAGCGGGATCCACCGGGGAGCTGTTTTTT; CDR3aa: CASTGLAGSTGELFF
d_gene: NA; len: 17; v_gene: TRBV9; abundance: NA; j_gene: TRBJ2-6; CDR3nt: TGTGCCAGCAGCCCCAGGGGGGACTTCTCTGGGGCCAACGTCCTGACTTTC; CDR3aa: CASSPRGDFSGANVLTF
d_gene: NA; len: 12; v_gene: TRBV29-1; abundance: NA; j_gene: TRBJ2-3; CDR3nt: TGCAGCGTTGAAAGCGGCACAGATACGCAGTATTTT; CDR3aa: CSVESGTDTQYF
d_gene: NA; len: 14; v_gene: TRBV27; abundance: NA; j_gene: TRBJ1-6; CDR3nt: TGTGCCAGCAGTTTAAAGGGTTTTGGGTCACCCCTCCACTTT; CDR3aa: CASSLKGFGSPLHF
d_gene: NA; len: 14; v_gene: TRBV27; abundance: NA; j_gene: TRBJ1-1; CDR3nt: TGTGCCAGCAGTTTATCCACAGTCGGGCCTGAAGCTTTCTTT; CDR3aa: CASSLSTVGPEAFF
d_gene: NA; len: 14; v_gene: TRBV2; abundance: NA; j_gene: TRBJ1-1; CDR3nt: TGTGCCAGCAGTGAGTCCCCTGGAACAGGGAAAGCTTTCTTT; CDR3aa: CASSESPGTGKAFF
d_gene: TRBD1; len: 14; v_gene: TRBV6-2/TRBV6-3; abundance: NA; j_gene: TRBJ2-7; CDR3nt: TGTGCCAGCAGTACCGGACAGGGTCGCTACGAGCAGTACTTC; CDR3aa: CASSTGQGRYEQYF
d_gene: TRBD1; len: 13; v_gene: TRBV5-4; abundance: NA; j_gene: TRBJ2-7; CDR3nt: TGTGCCACCAAACAGGGGGGAGGCTACGAGCAGTACTTC; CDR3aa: CATKQGGGYEQYF
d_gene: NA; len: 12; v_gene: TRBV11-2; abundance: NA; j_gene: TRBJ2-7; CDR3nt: TGTGCCAGCAATACTCCCTCCTACGAGCAGTACTTC; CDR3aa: CASNTPSYEQYF
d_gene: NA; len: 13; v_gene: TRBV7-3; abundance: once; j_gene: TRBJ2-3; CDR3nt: TGTGCCAGCAGCCTGAGCTTGGCAGATACGCAGTATTTT; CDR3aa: CASSLSLADTQYF
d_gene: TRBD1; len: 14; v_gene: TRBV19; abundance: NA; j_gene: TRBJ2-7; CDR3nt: TGTGCCAGTAGTAGAACAGGGGTAACGTACGAGCAGTACTTC; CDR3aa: CASSRTGVTYEQYF
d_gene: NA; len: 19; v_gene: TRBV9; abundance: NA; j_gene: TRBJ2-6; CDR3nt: TGTGCCAGCAGCCCGGCGGGACGGTCCTTACCAGTCGGGGCCAACGTCCTGACTTTC; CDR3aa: CASSPAGRSLPVGANVLTF
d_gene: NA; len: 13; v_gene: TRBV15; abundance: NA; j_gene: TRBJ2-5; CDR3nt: TGTGCCACCAGCAGAGTGAGGGGAGAGACCCAGTACTTC; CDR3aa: CATSRVRGETQYF
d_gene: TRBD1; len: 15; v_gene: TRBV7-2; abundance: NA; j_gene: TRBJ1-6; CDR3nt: TGTGCCAGCAGCTTAGCTGGGACAGGGAATTCACCCCTCCACTTT; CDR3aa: CASSLAGTGNSPLHF
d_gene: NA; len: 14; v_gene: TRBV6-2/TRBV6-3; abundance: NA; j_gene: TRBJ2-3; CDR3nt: TGTGCCAGCAGTTACGGGCTAGACACAGATACGCAGTATTTT; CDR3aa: CASSYGLDTDTQYF
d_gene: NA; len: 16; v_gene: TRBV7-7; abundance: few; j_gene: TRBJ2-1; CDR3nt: TGTGCTAGCAGCTTAGCCCCCGGCGGGACCGGAAATGAGCAGTTCTTC; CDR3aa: CASSLAPGGTGNEQFF
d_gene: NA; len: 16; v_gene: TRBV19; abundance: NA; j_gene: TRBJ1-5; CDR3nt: TGTGCCAGTAGTGGGACGGATTCGTATAGCAATCAGCCCCAGCATTTT; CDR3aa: CASSGTDSYSNQPQHF
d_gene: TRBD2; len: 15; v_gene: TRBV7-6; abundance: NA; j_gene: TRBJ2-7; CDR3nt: TGTGCCAGCAGCTTAGGGAGTAGCGGGAATTACGAGCAGTACTTC; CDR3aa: CASSLGSSGNYEQYF
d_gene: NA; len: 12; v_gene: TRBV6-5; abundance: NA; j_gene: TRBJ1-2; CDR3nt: TGTGCCAGCAGTACCAGGGTTTGGGGCTACACCTTC; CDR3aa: CASSTRVWGYTF
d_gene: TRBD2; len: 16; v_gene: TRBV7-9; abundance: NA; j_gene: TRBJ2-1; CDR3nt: TGTGCCAGCAGCTCCCCCACGTCTAGCGGGAGGAATGAGCAGTTCTTC; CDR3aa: CASSSPTSSGRNEQFF
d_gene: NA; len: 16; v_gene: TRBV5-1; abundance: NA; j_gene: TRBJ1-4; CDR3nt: TGCGCCAGCAGCTTGACTGGTAGGGCGACTAATGAAAAACTGTTTTTT; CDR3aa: CASSLTGRATNEKLFF